This TCR beta chain was sequenced during a study of shared clonotypes between healthy human individuals. Trimming removed 1 base from V and 1 base from J, with 7 bases in between. Per germline, CDR1 MNHNS and CDR2 SASEGT. CDR3 length equals 14 residues. Genomic DNA per cell subset filled all wells of several immunoSEQ plates. In the original workflow: Junction-only immunoSEQ sequences carried no quality scores, so filtering differed. Profiling relied on immunoSEQ multiplex PCR, and the TCRdb table lists in-frame clones only, not all of them. That table is the source of V, J and clone size, and D and trimming were worked out from the DNA. The table records some 1 million clones, 65% to 80% of them present only once.

The sample consisted of memory CD4+ T cells sorted from blood. This sample's subset: CD45RA-negative fraction. The receptor was derived from a man between 18 and 29 years old in good health. The chain couples TRBV6-1 to TRBJ1-2; D remains unclear. CDR3 residues: CASSEVPNNYGYTF. For the CDR3, the DNA is TGTGCCAGCAGTGAAGTTCCGAATAACTATGGCTACACCTTC.